The 23 T cell receptor beta chains below all came from one sample that was sequenced in a study of neurological immune-mediated disorders. TCRdb called the 5' RACE reads again in MiXCR, with one record for every CDR3 protein. The profile shows 95,000 to 150,000 distinct CDR3 sequences, more than 2.5% of them singletons. The sequenced sample consisted of PBMCs. These receptors were collected from a woman aged 25 to 39 with multiple sclerosis.

This clonotype was counted at least ten times. The chain is built from TRBV20-1 and TRBJ2-1; 10 positions match TRBD2. Trimming at V came to 2 bases and at J to 10 bases, leaving 2 bases not matched to a gene. The CDR3 consists of 12 residues. Germline V gene lookup returns CDR1 DFQATT and CDR2 SNEGSKA (reference sequence). The CDR3 nucleotides are TGCAGTGCTAGACTACTAGCGGGAGAGCAGTTCTTC. Encoded protein: CSARLLAGEQFF.

This clonotype was observed many times. The chain links TRBV15 to TRBJ1-1; unclear D gene. V was clipped by 5 bases and J by 6 bases, with 13 bases between them. From germline, CDR1 is LNHNV and CDR2 YYDKDF (reference sequence). This CDR3 region has 13 residues. CDR3: CATSSRPWPEAFF. CDR3 DNA: TGTGCCACCAGCTCCCGCCCGTGGCCTGAAGCTTTCTTT. Together with reference TRBV15 and TRBJ1-1, the CDR3 gives the full variable domain: DAMVIQNPRYQVTQFGKPVTLSCSQTLNHNVMYWYQQKSSQAPKLLFHYYDKDFNNEADTPDNFQSRRPNTSFCFLDIRSPGLGDTAMYLCATSSRPWPEAFFGQGTRLTVV.

Only a few counts were recorded for this clonotype. A much larger clone sits a single nucleotide away, making a read error possible. This rearrangement joins TRBV20-1 to TRBJ1-3, with D unclear. The CDR3 totals 13 residues. Germline values: CDR1 DFQATT, CDR2 SNEGSKA (reference sequence). The CDR3 loop is CSASQVSGKTIYF. The CDR3 DNA sequence: TGCAGTGCTAGTCAGGTCTCTGGAAAAACCATATATTTT.

This clonotype was detected ten times or more. V and J are TRBV6-5 and TRBJ1-2; D is possibly TRBD1 (6 bases). This CDR3 has 15 amino acids. V was trimmed by 6 bases and J by 2 bases, leaving 16 bases between them. The germline V gene has CDR1 MNHEY and CDR2 SVGAGI. The DNA of the CDR3 is TGTGCCAGCAGCCCGCGGCGGCAGGGGAACTATGGCTACACCTTC. Amino acids: CASSPRRQGNYGYTF.

Many counts were recorded for this clonotype. The rearrangement links TRBV6-1 to TRBJ1-5, with no clear D. The CDR3 totals 16 residues. CDR1 is MNHNS, CDR2 SASEGT, per germline. V gave up 6 bases and J gave up 0 bases, with 15 bases separating them. Written as DNA, the CDR3 is TGTGCCAGCAGCCCTGGTCGAGGTGATAGCAATCAGCCCCAGCATTTT. Residues: CASSPGRGDSNQPQHF.

This clonotype was observed at least ten times. The chain recombines TRBV7-9 with TRBJ2-2, with 10 bases aligning to TRBD2. The V gene end was trimmed by 2 bases and the J gene end by 5 bases; junction bases not matched to a gene: 5. This CDR3 spans 16 amino acids. CDR1 is SEHNR, CDR2 FQNEAQ, per germline (reference sequence). The CDR3 here is CASSLTSGGVTGELFF. CDR3 sequence (DNA): TGTGCCAGCAGCTTAACCAGCGGGGGGGTGACCGGGGAGCTGTTTTTT. Complete variable domain (other parts from reference TRBV7-9 and TRBJ2-2): DTGVSQNPRHKITKRGQNVTFRCDPISEHNRLYWYRQTLGQGPEFLTYFQNEAQLEKSRLLSDRFSAERPKGSFSTLEIQRTEQGDSAMYLCASSLTSGGVTGELFFGEGSRLTVL.

This clonotype occurred many times. The chain employs TRBV4-1 and TRBJ2-7; either TRBD1 or TRBD2 may supply D (5 bases each). Trimming took 1 base from V and 2 from J, leaving 12 bases between them. In germline, CDR1 is MGHRA, CDR2 YSYEKL. CDR3 length: 15 amino acids. This chain's CDR3 is CASSQASVGPYEQYF. The DNA of the CDR3 is TGCGCCAGCAGCCAAGCGTCCGTGGGACCCTACGAGCAGTACTTC.

This clonotype has at least ten counts. The CDR3 DNA follows: TGCGCCAGCAGCCAAGTCGAGCCGACCTTACCGGTTACGCAGTATTTT. It yields the protein CASSQVEPTLPVTQYF. The chain combines TRBV4-1 with TRBJ2-3; D is undetermined. CDR3 length: 16 amino acids. Per the germline V gene, CDR1 is MGHRA and CDR2 is YSYEKL. With 1 base removed from V and 8 bases from J, the gap between germline ends came to 19 bases.

The sample holds many counts of this clonotype. V is TRBV5-1 and J is TRBJ1-1; D gene unclear. CDR3 length: 15 amino acids. V was pared by 2 bases and J by 0 bases, with 11 bases between. Germline CDR1 and CDR2: SGHRS and YFSETQ. CDR3 region: CASSFGMGLNTEAFF. CDR3 bases: TGCGCCAGCAGCTTCGGCATGGGTTTGAACACTGAAGCTTTCTTT.

The rearrangement joins TRBV10-3 to TRBJ1-1; possibly TRBD1 for D (5 bases). The germline CDR1 and CDR2 sequences are ENHRY and SYGVKD. CDR3 length: 12 residues. Trimming left V 9 bases short and J 7 bases short, with 15 bases between. DNA for the CDR3: TGTGCCATACAGGACTCCCGATATGAAGCTTTCTTT. This sequence encodes CAIQDSRYEAFF.

The table lists this clonotype with many counts. The genes are TRBV4-3 and TRBJ2-1; the match to TRBD2 covers 9 bases. The J segment lost 8 bases and the V segment lost 3 bases, leaving 11 bases of the junction unmatched. In germline, CDR1 is LGHNA, CDR2 YSLEER. The CDR3 contains 16 residues. The CDR3 loop reads CASSQGLAVGWHEQFF. The CDR3 DNA sequence: TGCGCCAGCAGCCAGGGACTAGCAGTTGGTTGGCATGAGCAGTTCTTC.

This clonotype showed up many times. CDR3 coding DNA: TGTGCCAGCAGTCCAAGGGACAGGAATGAAAAACTGTTTTTT. Translating it yields CASSPRDRNEKLFF. The chain couples TRBV7-8 to TRBJ1-4; 8 bases are a match to TRBD1. The CDR3 extends over 14 amino acids. Germline values: CDR1 SGHVS, CDR2 FQNEAQ. V trimming: 6 bases; J trimming: 5 bases; junction bases outside the gene matches: 5.

This clonotype was seen many times. This chain links TRBV12-3 or TRBV12-4 with TRBJ2-2; TRBD2 matches 8 bases. CDR3 size: 17 residues. V shed 6 bases and J 7 bases; nucleotides not matched to a gene: 16. The DNA for the CDR3 is TGTGCCAGCAGAAAGCCGGGGGGGGGCCGGGGAGACGGGGAGCTGTTTTTT. This sequence encodes CASRKPGGGRGDGELFF.

This clonotype showed up many times. The DNA of the CDR3 is TGCGCCAGCAGCCATGTCCGGGACAGCACCTACGAGCAGTACTTC. This codes for CASSHVRDSTYEQYF. This chain links TRBV4-3 with TRBJ2-7; 7 bases map to TRBD1. The CDR3 covers 15 residues. Germline CDR1 is LGHNA and CDR2 is YSLEER. V dropped 3 bases and J dropped 2; count of bases not matched to a gene: 7.

The sample holds many counts of this clonotype. The chain combines TRBV20-1 with TRBJ2-7; 11 positions match TRBD2. The CDR3 spans 14 residues. Germline assignment: CDR1 DFQATT and CDR2 SNEGSKA (reference sequence). V lost 0 bases and J lost 8; bases outside the gene matches: 6. The DNA of the CDR3 is TGCAGTGCTAGAGAAGGGGGACTAGCGGAGCAGCAGTACTTC. Translated: CSAREGGLAEQQYF.

This clonotype was seen at least ten times. The chain joins TRBV3-1 to TRBJ2-5, with D possibly being TRBD2 (6 bases). The CDR3 is 16 residues long. Germline CDR1 is LGHDT and CDR2 is YNNKEL (reference sequence). The V and J ends lost 1 base and 1 base respectively, with 13 bases between them. The CDR3 spells CASSQVELAAQETQYF. CDR3 bases: TGTGCCAGCAGCCAAGTGGAGTTAGCGGCCCAAGAGACCCAGTACTTC.

A few counts support this clonotype. A much larger clone lies a single base off, so this may be a read error. The V and J genes are TRBV20-1 and TRBJ2-5; 7 bases agree with TRBD1. CDR1 DFQATT and CDR2 SNEGSKA come from the germline V gene (reference sequence). The CDR3 is 12 residues long. V trimming: 6 bases; J trimming: 7 bases; junction bases outside the gene matches: 8. This CDR3 reads CSALDRTGTQYF. In DNA form, the CDR3 reads TGCAGTGCCCTGGACAGGACGGGGACCCAGTACTTC.

This clonotype occurred many times. The chain recombines TRBV6-2 or TRBV6-3 with TRBJ2-1; 11 bases line up with TRBD2. This CDR3 is 13 amino acids long. Germline loops: CDR1 MNHEY, CDR2 SVGEGT. V lost 7 bases and J lost 9; bases outside the gene matches: 5. Here the CDR3 reads CASKFLAGGEQFF. The CDR3 bases are TGTGCCAGCAAATTTCTAGCGGGAGGTGAGCAGTTCTTC.

This clonotype was observed a few times. Since a much larger clone is just one base distant, this may be a read error. The V and J genes are TRBV20-1 and TRBJ2-4; D is perhaps TRBD2 (7 bases). Germline V gene lookup returns CDR1 DFQATT and CDR2 SNEGSKA (reference sequence). This CDR3 spans 15 amino acids. The CDR3 reads CSATPTGGPKKIQYF. The CDR3 DNA follows: TGCAGTGCTACTCCGACCGGGGGGCCCAAAAAAATTCAGTACTTC.

This clonotype appeared many times. The chain has TRBV5-5 and TRBJ2-7; D remains unclear. Germline V gene lookup returns CDR1 SGHKS and CDR2 YYEKEE (reference sequence). Trimming took off 4 bases at V and 0 bases at J, with 14 bases between the two ends. This CDR3 region has 15 residues. CDR3 region: CASSPLVRTSYEQYF. In nucleotides, the CDR3 is TGTGCCAGCAGCCCCCTGGTTAGGACCTCCTACGAGCAGTACTTC. Full variable domain (missing parts from reference TRBV5-5 and TRBJ2-7): DAGVTQSPTHLIKTRGQQVTLRCSPISGHKSVSWYQQVLGQGPQFIFQYYEKEERGRGNFPDRFSARQFPNYSSELNVNALLLGDSALYLCASSPLVRTSYEQYFGPGTRLTVT.

This clonotype was picked up many times. The chain couples TRBV5-5 to TRBJ2-4; no firm D call. This CDR3 is built from 17 residues. Trimming took off 3 bases at V and 4 bases at J, with 20 bases between the two ends. CDR1 and CDR2 from the germline V gene are SGHKS and YYEKEE (reference sequence). DNA for the CDR3: TGTGCCAGCAGCTGGGCCGGGCCAGTCAACGCGAAAAACATTCAGTACTTC. This sequence encodes CASSWAGPVNAKNIQYF.

This clonotype was seen ten or more times. The rearrangement links TRBV7-8 to TRBJ2-1; D is unresolved. Per the germline V gene, CDR1 is SGHVS and CDR2 is FQNEAQ. The CDR3 is 14 amino acids. Trimming left V 1 base short and J 9 bases short, with 13 bases between. CDR3 sequence reads: CASSLVGRFFEQFF. DNA for the CDR3: TGTGCCAGCAGCTTAGTCGGGCGGTTTTTTGAGCAGTTCTTC.

This clonotype was seen repeatedly, ten times or more. This chain connects TRBV7-6 to TRBJ2-3, with TRBD1 identical over 9 bases. The CDR3 is 17 amino acids. The V segment lost 1 base and the J segment 3 bases; nucleotides outside the gene matches: 8. CDR1 is SGHVS and CDR2 is FNYEAQ in the germline V gene. The CDR3 loop is CASSLGKQGASTDTQYF. As DNA, the CDR3 is TGTGCCAGCAGCTTAGGGAAACAGGGGGCGTCGACAGATACGCAGTATTTT.